The 29 T cell receptor beta chains below all came from one sample that was sequenced in a study of graft-versus-host responses after intestinal transplantation (dated by TCRdb to the early 2020s). The time point label corresponds to: cells obtained before transplantation from donor or recipient. Libraries came from the immunoSEQ multiplex PCR assay. As stored in TCRdb, this immuneACCESS dataset retains in-frame rearrangements with V and J assigned. A fraction of the clones does not appear; measured against another copy, unresolved V genes explain less than half of the discrepancy, and the remainder lacks a known reason. The table for this sample lists about 90,000 clones; 85% to 95% of them were counted only once. Jointly, the top ten make up around 1.1% of the sample. These receptors lack a known antigen. The sequencing here drew on unstimulated CD8+ T cells sorted from spleen or lymph node cells, taken before transplant. Receptors were obtained from a human donor who was the organ donor for an intestinal transplant.

The chain carries TRBV7-2 and TRBJ1-3; D is ambiguous. The CDR3 is 13 residues long. V was shortened by 2 bases and J by 3 bases, with 5 bases between the two germline ends. Per the germline V gene, CDR1 is SGHTA and CDR2 is FQGNSA. CDR3 loop: CASSLRVGNTIYF. DNA of the CDR3: TGTGCCAGCAGCTTAAGAGTTGGAAACACCATATATTTT. Full variable domain (missing parts from reference TRBV7-2 and TRBJ1-3): GAGVSQSPSNKVTEKGKDVELRCDPISGHTALYWYRQSLGQGLEFLIYFQGNSAPDKSGLPSDRFSAERTGGSVSTLTIQRTQQEDSAVYLCASSLRVGNTIYFGEGSWLTVV.

This sequence joins TRBV6-4 and TRBJ2-3; no reliable D call. Germline V lookup: CDR1 MRHNA, CDR2 SNTAGT. CDR3 size: 14 residues. The V end was cut by 3 bases, the J end by 6 bases, with 13 bases between. The CDR3 sequence: CASSEDGTVDTQYF. CDR3 DNA: TGTGCCAGCAGTGAAGACGGAACAGTCGATACGCAGTATTTT.

The V and J genes are TRBV11-1 and TRBJ2-7; the D gene is possibly TRBD1 (5 bases). Germline V gene sequence: CDR1 SGHAT, CDR2 FQDESV (reference sequence). The CDR3 has 13 residues. V was trimmed by 5 bases and J by 6 bases, leaving 14 bases between them. This chain's CDR3 is CASSLGQGAEQYF. In DNA, the CDR3 is TGTGCCAGCAGCCTCGGGCAGGGCGCCGAGCAGTACTTC.

The chain recombines TRBV15 with TRBJ2-5; D may be TRBD1 (6 bases). Germline CDR1 is LNHNV and CDR2 is YYDKDF (reference sequence). CDR3 length: 16 amino acids. V lost 0 bases and J lost 5, with 16 bases in between. In nucleotides, the CDR3 is TGTGCCACCAGCAGAGATGAAACAGGGTGGGTTGAGACCCAGTACTTC. Translation: CATSRDETGWVETQYF.

This chain joins TRBV28 and TRBJ2-4; D not resolved. V was cut by 2 bases and J by 7 bases, with 9 bases left in between. The CDR3 loop spans 13 amino acids. In germline, CDR1 is MDHEN, CDR2 SYDVKM. CDR3 loop: CASSLNMRNIQYF. In DNA form, the CDR3 reads TGTGCCAGCAGTTTAAATATGAGGAACATTCAGTACTTC. Full variable domain (missing parts from reference TRBV28 and TRBJ2-4): DVKVTQSSRYLVKRTGEKVFLECVQDMDHENMFWYRQDPGLGLRLIYFSYDVKMKEKGDIPEGYSVSREKKERFSLILESASTNQTSMYLCASSLNMRNIQYFGAGTRLSVL.

The V and J genes are TRBV5-5 and TRBJ2-5, with 8 bases identical to TRBD1. TRBJ2-7 explains the end of the DNA better; the J call may be wrong. The CDR3 is 14 residues long. The germline V gene has CDR1 SGHKS and CDR2 YYEKEE (reference sequence). Written as DNA, the CDR3 is TGTGCCAGCAGCCCCGGACAGGGCCCCTACGAGCAGTACTTC. This gives the protein CASSPGQGPYEQYF.

This chain joins TRBV4-2 and TRBJ2-6, with a possible D match to TRBD2 (7 bases). Trimming left V 3 bases short and J 3 bases short, with 15 bases between. CDR1 is LGHNA, CDR2 YNFKEQ, per germline. The CDR3 runs to 17 residues. CDR3 coding DNA: TGTGCCAGCAGCCACGGGGAGGGGGACTATGGGGCCAACGTCCTGACTTTC. Residues: CASSHGEGDYGANVLTF.

The chain uses TRBV12-5 and TRBJ1-5; TRBD1 matches 9 bases. The CDR3 has 16 amino acids. V was clipped by 1 base and J by 4 bases; unmatched bases: 5. The germline V gene has CDR1 LGHNT and CDR2 FRNRAP. The CDR3: CASGLARTGVNQPQHF. In DNA form, the CDR3 reads TGTGCTAGTGGTTTGGCCCGGACAGGGGTTAATCAGCCCCAGCATTTT.

This rearrangement joins TRBV9 to TRBJ2-1, with 10 bases matching TRBD2. CDR3 length: 17 amino acids. Germline V gene lookup returns CDR1 SGDLS and CDR2 YYNGEE. J lost 8 bases, V lost 3 bases, and 14 bases had no gene match. CDR3 sequence reads: CASSATPGSGGDYEQFF. The CDR3 region has the DNA TGTGCCAGCAGCGCGACTCCGGGGAGCGGGGGGGATTATGAGCAGTTCTTC.

The chain combines TRBV5-1 with TRBJ2-2, with a weak D call TRBD1 (6 bases). CDR3 length: 15 residues. Trimming stripped 5 bases from V and 2 bases from J, with 13 bases between. CDR1 and CDR2 from the germline V gene are SGHRS and YFSETQ. This chain's CDR3 is CASRGTSGNTGELFF. DNA of the CDR3: TGCGCCAGCAGGGGGACAAGCGGAAACACCGGGGAGCTGTTTTTT.

This rearrangement joins TRBV5-8 to TRBJ1-5; the D gene is possibly TRBD1 (6 bases). V was pared by 4 bases and J by 7 bases, with 15 bases between. Germline CDR1 SGHTS, CDR2 YDEGEE. The CDR3 consists of 14 residues. CDR3 DNA: TGTGCCAGCAGCGACAGGTCGCGGGGGCAGCCCCAGCATTTT. It yields the protein CASSDRSRGQPQHF.

The chain is built from TRBV6-5 and TRBJ2-7; 11 bases are a match to TRBD2. V trimming: 0 bases; J trimming: 7 bases; junction bases outside the gene matches: 2. Per germline, CDR1 MNHEY and CDR2 SVGAGI. The CDR3 contains 14 residues. CDR3 in amino acids: CASSYSPSGGEQYF. In nucleotides, the CDR3 is TGTGCCAGCAGTTACTCGCCTAGCGGGGGGGAGCAGTACTTC.

The genes are TRBV18 and TRBJ1-3; tentative D call: TRBD1 (5 bases). The CDR3 is made up of 14 amino acids. Trimming left V 0 bases short and J 6 bases short, with 9 bases between. The germline V gene has CDR1 KGHSH and CDR2 LQKENI. Here the CDR3 reads CASSPPTVENTIYF. The CDR3 DNA is TGTGCCAGCTCACCACCGACAGTTGAAAACACCATATATTTT. Filled out from reference TRBV18 and TRBJ1-3, the complete variable domain reads NAGVMQNPRHLVRRRGQEARLRCSPMKGHSHVYWYRQLPEEGLKFMVYLQKENIIDESGMPKERFSAEFPKEGPSILRIQQVVRGDSAAYFCASSPPTVENTIYFGEGSWLTVV.

The rearrangement uses TRBV10-2 and TRBJ1-2; D gene uncertain. The CDR3 consists of 14 residues. From germline, CDR1 is WSHSY and CDR2 SAAADI. With 6 bases removed from V and 6 bases from J, the gap between germline ends came to 17 bases. This chain's CDR3 is CASRGRRGGNGYTF. In DNA, the CDR3 is TGCGCCAGCAGGGGGAGACGGGGAGGAAATGGCTACACCTTC.

The chain is built from TRBV7-9 and TRBJ2-7; D possibly corresponds to TRBD2 (5 bases). Trimming pared 5 bases from V and 4 bases from J, leaving 9 bases between. CDR1 SEHNR and CDR2 FQNEAQ come from the germline V gene (reference sequence). This CDR3 is built from 12 residues. CDR3 residues: CASSHSGYEQYF. Written as DNA, the CDR3 is TGTGCCAGCAGCCACAGCGGATACGAGCAGTACTTC.

The chain joins TRBV6-1 to TRBJ1-1; D unclear. The V end was cut by 6 bases, the J end by 10 bases, with 9 bases between. CDR1 is MNHNS and CDR2 is SASEGT in the germline V gene. This CDR3 region has 10 residues. The CDR3 nucleotides read TGTGCCAGCAGAGCGGGGTTAGCTTTCTTT. Translating gives CASRAGLAFF.

A remark on this clone: This sample includes further DNA sequences coding for the same CDR3. This chain links TRBV7-9 with TRBJ2-5; D remains unclear. In germline, CDR1 is SEHNR, CDR2 FQNEAQ (reference sequence). V lost 3 bases, J lost 4 bases, and 3 bases lay in between. The CDR3 has 11 residues. DNA for the CDR3: TGTGCCAGCAGCTTTCGAGAGACCCAGTACTTC. Amino acid sequence: CASSFRETQYF.

The rearrangement links TRBV5-5 to TRBJ2-3; a weak D match, TRBD2 (5 bases). Trimming removed 8 bases at V and 0 bases at J, with 13 bases between. Per the germline V gene, CDR1 is SGHKS and CDR2 is YYEKEE (reference sequence). The CDR3 is made up of 14 amino acids. CDR3 amino acids: CARDGRTSTDTQYF. CDR3 sequence (DNA): TGTGCCAGGGACGGACGGACTAGCACAGATACGCAGTATTTT.

This clone was observed a single time. This rearrangement joins TRBV4-1 to TRBJ2-5, with 9 bases identical to TRBD1. The end of the DNA is better explained by TRBJ2-7, so the J call may be wrong. The CDR3 is 14 amino acids. From germline, CDR1 is MGHRA and CDR2 YSYEKL. The CDR3 loop reads CASSPGQGSYEQYF. CDR3 DNA sequence: TGCGCCAGCAGCCCAGGACAGGGGAGCTACGAGCAGTACTTC.

The chain joins TRBV9 to TRBJ2-1; TRBD2 aligns across 8 bases. Germline V gene lookup returns CDR1 SGDLS and CDR2 YYNGEE. Unmatched junction bases numbered 5, after V lost 3 bases and J lost 6 bases. The CDR3 sequence is 14 residues long. CDR3 loop: CASSGLAGFNEQFF. The CDR3, as DNA: TGTGCCAGCAGCGGCCTAGCGGGTTTCAATGAGCAGTTCTTC. Looking up the rest from reference TRBV9 and TRBJ2-1 gives the full variable domain: DSGVTQTPKHLITATGQRVTLRCSPRSGDLSVYWYQQSLDQGLQFLIQYYNGEERAKGNILERFSAQQFPDLHSELNLSSLELGDSALYFCASSGLAGFNEQFFGPGTRLTVL.

This clone was detected once. V and J are TRBV5-4 and TRBJ2-5; D gene uncertain. Germline CDR1 is SGHNT and CDR2 is YYREEE (reference sequence). With 2 bases removed from V and 3 bases from J, the gap between germline ends came to 11 bases. This CDR3 region has 14 residues. CDR3 in DNA: TGTGCCAGCAGCTTTAGTTTTATGAAAGAGACCCAGTACTTC. Translation gives CASSFSFMKETQYF.

The rearrangement uses TRBV27 and TRBJ2-7, with TRBD2 identical over 7 bases. Germline V gives CDR1 MNHEY, CDR2 SMNVEV (reference sequence). CDR3 length equals 15 residues. V lost 1 base, J lost 3 bases, and 6 bases stayed unmatched. The CDR3 loop reads CASSLYASGNYEQYF. Here the CDR3 DNA reads TGTGCCAGCAGTTTATACGCTAGCGGAAACTACGAGCAGTACTTC.

This clone was counted a few times. The gene calls are TRBV4-3 and TRBJ2-7, with 8 nucleotides matching TRBD2. The germline gives CDR1 LGHNA, CDR2 YSLEER. Unmatched junction bases numbered 6, after V lost 1 base and J lost 4 bases. This CDR3 has 15 amino acids. CDR3 protein: CASSQATGGHYEQYF. The CDR3 region has the DNA TGCGCCAGCAGCCAAGCTACGGGGGGGCATTACGAGCAGTACTTC.

This chain connects TRBV10-3 to TRBJ2-5; possibly TRBD1 for D (6 bases). The V gene lost 5 bases and the J gene lost 0 bases, with 13 bases spanning the gap. From germline, CDR1 is ENHRY and CDR2 SYGVKD. The CDR3 contains 15 residues. The CDR3 spells CAISPQGYNQETQYF. CDR3 in DNA: TGTGCCATCAGTCCCCAGGGGTACAACCAAGAGACCCAGTACTTC.

The table lists this clone with a count of one. The chain is built from TRBV10-3 and TRBJ2-3; 12 nucleotides match TRBD2. The germline gives CDR1 ENHRY, CDR2 SYGVKD. Unmatched junction bases numbered 2, after V lost 2 bases and J lost 5 bases. The CDR3 runs 15 residues. CDR3 in amino acids: CAISEPTSGRDTQYF. CDR3 in DNA: TGTGCCATCAGTGAGCCGACTAGCGGGAGAGATACGCAGTATTTT.

J is TRBJ2-1 and V is TRBV9; no definite D call. The CDR3 runs 13 residues. Trimming shortened V by 0 bases and J by 4 bases, and 5 bases separated the two germline ends. Germline V gene lookup returns CDR1 SGDLS and CDR2 YYNGEE. The chain's CDR3 is CASSVAPYNEQFF. The CDR3 region has the DNA TGTGCCAGCAGCGTAGCTCCGTACAATGAGCAGTTCTTC.

The chain joins TRBV7-3 to TRBJ2-5; D is uncertain. From germline, CDR1 is SGHTA and CDR2 FQGTGA. The CDR3 is made up of 13 amino acids. Deletions cut 1 base from V and 2 bases from J, with 5 bases between. The CDR3 DNA reads as TGTGCCAGCAGCTTAAGCCTACAAGAGACCCAGTACTTC. This codes for CASSLSLQETQYF.

The chain links TRBV2 to TRBJ2-3; D may be TRBD1 (6 bases). Trimming removed 6 bases from V and 2 bases from J, with 15 bases in between. The CDR3 runs 15 residues. Germline values: CDR1 SNHLY, CDR2 FYNNEI. CDR3 sequence (DNA): TGTGCCAGCAGCTTACGACAGGTTACCACAGATACGCAGTATTTT. This sequence encodes CASSLRQVTTDTQYF.

This CDR3 reads CASSPGVRGSSYNEQFF. The DNA for the CDR3 is TGCGCCAGCAGCCCCGGGGTTCGGGGGAGCTCCTACAATGAGCAGTTCTTC. This sequence joins TRBV5-1 and TRBJ2-1; possible D gene TRBD2, 6 bases. V was trimmed by 4 bases and J by 0 bases, leaving 17 bases between them. The CDR3 consists of 17 residues. CDR1 and CDR2 from the germline V gene are SGHRS and YFSETQ.